This entry lists 31 T cell receptor beta chains sequenced from one sample in a study of CXCR3-negative and CXCR3-positive naive CD8 T cells. UMI-tagged TRB cDNA libraries were built via 5' RACE. TCRdb re-called the 5' RACE reads and catalogs CDR3 proteins one per entry, DNA excluded. Its listing shows about 5,700 distinct CDR3 sequences. Whole-study results and caveats: The study found more hydrophobic TRB CDR3s in CXCR3-positive naive cells than in CXCR3-negative naive cells.

The antigens of these receptors remain unknown. Material for sequencing was naive CXCR3+ CD8+ T cells from blood. The subset is: CD45RO-CCR7+CD27+CD95- naive CD8+ T cells expressing CXCR3 (TNR3+). All receptors derive from a human donor in good health. Some clones in this sample may be carry-over from other donors' samples.

This chain links TRBV6-5 with TRBJ2-3; absent DNA, TCRdb's TRBD2 call cannot be checked. Germline values: CDR1 MNHEY, CDR2 SVGAGI. This CDR3 comprises 18 residues. Here the CDR3 reads CASSSYRTLADNTDTQYF.

The CDR3 sequence: CSATRDTNEQFF. V gene TRBV29-1 combines with J gene TRBJ2-1; the TCRdb D gene call, TRBD1, has no DNA to confirm it. In germline, CDR1 is SQVTM, CDR2 ANQGSEA. The CDR3 length is 12 residues.

This clonotype registers medium-sized by frequency. This chain connects TRBV7-6 to TRBJ2-7; TCRdb calls TRBD1, which cannot be checked without DNA. The CDR3 covers 15 residues. Germline CDR1 is SGHVS and CDR2 is FNYEAQ. CDR3 sequence: CASSFRDRASYEQYF.

Measured by frequency, this clonotype is medium-sized (0.01 to 0.1%). The rearrangement uses TRBV29-1 and TRBJ2-1. The CDR3 loop spans 12 amino acids. Germline assignment: CDR1 SQVTM and CDR2 ANQGSEA. The CDR3 is CSSLSSYNEQFF.

This clonotype counts as medium-sized by frequency. The chain combines TRBV11-2 with TRBJ2-1; TCRdb lists TRBD2, though no DNA is available to test this call. The V gene's germline CDR1 is SGHAT and CDR2 FQNNGV. The CDR3 consists of 19 residues. This CDR3 is CASSLGLSGLAISYNEQFF. Full variable domain (missing parts from reference TRBV11-2 and TRBJ2-1): EAGVAQSPRYKIIEKRQSVAFWCNPISGHATLYWYQQILGQGPKLLIQFQNNGVVDDSQLPKDRFSAERLKGVDSTLKIQPAKLEDSAVYLCASSLGLSGLAISYNEQFFGPGTRLTVL.

The chain links TRBV13 to TRBJ2-1; without DNA, the TCRdb call of TRBD2 cannot be checked. The length of the CDR3 is 17 residues. Per the germline V gene, CDR1 is PRHDT and CDR2 is FYEKMQ (reference sequence). The CDR3: CASSLGLAGGSDNEQFF.

The chain uses TRBV6-5 and TRBJ2-7; lacking DNA, the TRBD1 call made by TCRdb goes unchecked. The CDR3 is made up of 14 amino acids. Germline values: CDR1 MNHEY, CDR2 SVGAGI. CDR3 region: CASSSTGGLYEQYF.

The J gene is TRBJ2-7, the V gene TRBV29-1; without DNA, the TCRdb call of TRBD2 cannot be checked. This CDR3 has 11 amino acids. CDR1 and CDR2 (germline): SQVTM, ANQGSEA. CDR3 in amino acids: CSVELADEQYF.

This chain connects TRBV19 to TRBJ2-5; lacking DNA, the TRBD1 call made by TCRdb goes unchecked. CDR1 and CDR2 from the germline V gene are LNHDA and SQIVND (reference sequence). The CDR3 runs 15 residues. The CDR3 loop reads CASSIQGTDQETQYF.

This clonotype is deemed medium-sized by its frequency. The rearrangement links TRBV29-1 to TRBJ1-3. This CDR3 is built from 13 residues. In germline, CDR1 is SQVTM, CDR2 ANQGSEA. CDR3 residues: CSVRTGTGNTIYF.

CDR3 protein: CASSMNPGSMSTEAFF. The chain recombines TRBV7-3 with TRBJ1-1; TCRdb lists TRBD1, though no DNA is available to test this call. The CDR3 length is 16 residues. CDR1 is SGHTA, CDR2 FQGTGA, per germline. The variable domain in full, with the rest retrieved from reference TRBV7-3 and TRBJ1-1, is GAGVSQTPSNKVTEKGKYVELRCDPISGHTALYWYRQSLGQGPEFLIYFQGTGAADDSGLPNDRFFAVRPEGSVSTLKIQRTERGDSAVYLCASSMNPGSMSTEAFFGQGTRLTVV.

The V and J genes are TRBV2 and TRBJ2-3. Germline V lookup: CDR1 SNHLY, CDR2 FYNNEI. CDR3 length: 11 residues. The CDR3 is CASGVGDTQYF.

This sequence joins TRBV7-9 and TRBJ2-4; the TCRdb D gene call, TRBD1, has no DNA to confirm it. Germline CDR1 reads SEHNR; CDR2 reads FQNEAQ (reference sequence). The CDR3 extends over 16 amino acids. The CDR3 sequence: CASSLPGALAKNIQYF.

This clonotype ranks as large in terms of frequency. The J gene is TRBJ1-1, the V gene TRBV15; TCRdb names TRBD1, which stays unverified in the absence of DNA. Germline V gene lookup returns CDR1 LNHNV and CDR2 YYDKDF (reference sequence). The CDR3 sequence is 12 residues long. CDR3 sequence reads: CATSTAGAEAFF.

V gene TRBV19 combines with J gene TRBJ1-1. Germline loops: CDR1 LNHDA, CDR2 SQIVND (reference sequence). The CDR3 totals 14 residues. The CDR3 is CASSIGALNTEAFF.

By frequency, this clonotype registers medium-sized. This chain links TRBV7-2 with TRBJ1-1. This CDR3 contains 17 residues. Per germline, CDR1 SGHTA and CDR2 FQGNSA. This chain's CDR3 is CASSLVGLGGMNSEAFF.

The V call is TRBV6-2 or TRBV6-3, the J call TRBJ2-3; TCRdb returns TRBD1, unconfirmable since there is no DNA. The CDR3 loop spans 18 amino acids. CDR1 and CDR2 (germline): MNHEY, SVGEGT. The CDR3 reads CASSSRGRGATNTDTQYF.

This chain uses TRBV28 with TRBJ1-4. This CDR3 contains 14 residues. CDR1 and CDR2 (germline): MDHEN, SYDVKM. CDR3: CASSTPNGDEKLFF.

The chain carries TRBV3-1 and TRBJ2-1; TCRdb outputs TRBD1, but without DNA this stays unchecked. The CDR3 is 16 amino acids. Per germline, CDR1 LGHDT and CDR2 YNNKEL (reference sequence). The CDR3 reads CASSQDWVPGTNEQFF.

The chain employs TRBV12-5 and TRBJ1-6. CDR1 and CDR2 (germline): LGHNT, FRNRAP. CDR3 length: 14 residues. Here the CDR3 reads CASGSENNQSPLHF.

This clonotype counts as medium-sized (0.01 to 0.1%) by frequency. This rearrangement joins TRBV19 to TRBJ1-1. The germline CDR1 and CDR2 sequences are LNHDA and SQIVND (reference sequence). The CDR3 extends over 16 amino acids. CDR3 sequence reads: CASSIRREITNTEAFF.

Judged by frequency, this clonotype is medium-sized. The chain uses TRBV9 and TRBJ2-7. The CDR3 covers 13 residues. Looked up from germline, CDR1 is SGDLS and CDR2 is YYNGEE. The CDR3 protein is CASSNGLSYEQYF.

This clonotype is identified as medium-sized (0.01 to 0.1%) from frequency. The chain uses TRBV12-3 or TRBV12-4 and TRBJ2-1; TCRdb's D call of TRBD2 is untestable without DNA. The CDR3 is 15 residues long. The CDR3 is CASIFRLAGGNEQFF.

The V gene is TRBV20-1, the J gene TRBJ2-7; TCRdb outputs TRBD1, but without DNA this stays unchecked. This CDR3 spans 13 amino acids. Germline loops: CDR1 DFQATT, CDR2 SNEGSKA (reference sequence). The chain's CDR3 is CSARTGYSYEQYF.

According to its frequency, this clonotype is medium-sized (0.01 to 0.1%). The CDR3 here is CASSPGTESYEQYF. The rearrangement uses TRBV13 and TRBJ2-7; no DNA is available, so the TRBD1 call from TCRdb remains unchecked. In germline, CDR1 is PRHDT, CDR2 FYEKMQ (reference sequence). The CDR3 runs 14 residues.

This clonotype is classed as medium-sized by frequency. The gene calls are TRBV11-3 and TRBJ1-1; TCRdb calls TRBD1, which cannot be checked without DNA. Germline CDR1 and CDR2: SGHNT and YENEEA. This CDR3 is 17 amino acids long. This CDR3 is CASSPFEPDRGYTEAFF.

This rearrangement joins TRBV7-7 to TRBJ2-5. The germline V gene has CDR1 SSHAT and CDR2 FNYEAQ (reference sequence). CDR3 length: 14 amino acids. The CDR3 reads CASSRREYEETQYF.

Measured by frequency, this clonotype is medium-sized. CDR3 in amino acids: CASSPDAGPSTDTQYF. The chain has TRBV7-2 and TRBJ2-3. This CDR3 is 16 amino acids long. Per germline, CDR1 SGHTA and CDR2 FQGNSA.

This clonotype is labeled medium-sized based on frequency. CDR3 residues: CASCDSRTGCGETQYF. The chain couples TRBV12-3 or TRBV12-4 to TRBJ2-5; with no DNA, the TCRdb D assignment of TRBD1 cannot be verified. CDR3 length: 16 residues.

The chain employs TRBV7-6 and TRBJ2-1; the D call from TCRdb, TRBD1, cannot be confirmed without DNA. Germline CDR1 reads SGHVS; CDR2 reads FNYEAQ. The CDR3 covers 12 residues. The CDR3 region is CASSLGHNEQFF. The complete variable domain, with remaining parts taken from reference TRBV7-6 and TRBJ2-1, reads GAGVSQSPRYKVTKRGQDVALRCDPISGHVSLYWYRQALGQGPEFLTYFNYEAQQDKSGLPNDRFSAERPEGSISTLTIQRTEQRDSAMYRCASSLGHNEQFFGPGTRLTVL.

The rearrangement links TRBV13 to TRBJ1-1. This CDR3 region has 12 residues. Germline assignment: CDR1 PRHDT and CDR2 FYEKMQ (reference sequence). The CDR3 is CASSSYGLEAFF.